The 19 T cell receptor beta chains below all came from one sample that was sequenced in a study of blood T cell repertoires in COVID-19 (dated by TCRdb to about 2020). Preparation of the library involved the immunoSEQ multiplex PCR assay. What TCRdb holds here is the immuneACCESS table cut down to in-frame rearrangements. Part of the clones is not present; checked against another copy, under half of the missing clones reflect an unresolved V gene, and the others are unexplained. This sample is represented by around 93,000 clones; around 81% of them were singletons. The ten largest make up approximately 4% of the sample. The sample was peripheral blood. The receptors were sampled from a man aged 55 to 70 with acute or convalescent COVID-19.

The CDR3 bases are TGCGCCAGCAGCTTCGAGGACAGGCGAGGCTACACCTTC. Translating gives CASSFEDRRGYTF. J is TRBJ1-2 and V is TRBV5-1, with 7 bases identical to TRBD1. V shed 2 bases and J 8 bases; nucleotides not matched to a gene: 6. This CDR3 region has 13 residues. CDR1 is SGHRS, CDR2 YFSETQ, per germline.

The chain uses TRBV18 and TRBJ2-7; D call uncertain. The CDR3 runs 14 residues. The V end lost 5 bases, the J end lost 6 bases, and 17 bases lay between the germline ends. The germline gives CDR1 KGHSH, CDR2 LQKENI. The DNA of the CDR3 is TGTGCCAGCTCAAGTCCACAGAACGTTGGCGAGCAGTACTTC. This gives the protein CASSSPQNVGEQYF.

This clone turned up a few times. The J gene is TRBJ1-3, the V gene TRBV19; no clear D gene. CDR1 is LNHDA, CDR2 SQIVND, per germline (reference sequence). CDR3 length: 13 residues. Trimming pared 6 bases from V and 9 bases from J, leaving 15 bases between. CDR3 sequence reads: CASRNSVEGTIYF. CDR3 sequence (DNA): TGTGCCAGTAGGAACAGCGTAGAGGGCACCATATATTTT.

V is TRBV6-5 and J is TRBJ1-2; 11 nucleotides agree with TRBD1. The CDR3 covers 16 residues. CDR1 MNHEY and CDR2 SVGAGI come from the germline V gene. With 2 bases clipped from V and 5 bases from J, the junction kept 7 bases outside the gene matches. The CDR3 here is CASSYVRTGGGYGYTF. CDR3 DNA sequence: TGTGCCAGCAGTTACGTGAGGACAGGGGGCGGGTATGGCTACACCTTC.

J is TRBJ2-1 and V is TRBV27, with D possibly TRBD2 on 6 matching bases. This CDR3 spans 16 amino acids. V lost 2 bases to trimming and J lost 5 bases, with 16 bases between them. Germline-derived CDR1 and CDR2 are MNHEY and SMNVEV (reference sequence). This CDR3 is CASSLGWGAGHNEQFF. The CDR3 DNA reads TGTGCCAGCAGTTTAGGCTGGGGAGCGGGCCACAATGAGCAGTTCTTC.

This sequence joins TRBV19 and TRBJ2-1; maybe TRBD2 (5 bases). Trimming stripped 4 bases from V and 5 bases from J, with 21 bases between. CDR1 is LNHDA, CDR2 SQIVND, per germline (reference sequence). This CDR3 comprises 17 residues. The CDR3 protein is CASSTDLRGAMNNEQFF. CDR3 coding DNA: TGTGCCAGTAGTACAGACCTCCGGGGTGCTATGAACAATGAGCAGTTCTTC. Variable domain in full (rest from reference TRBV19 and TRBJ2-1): DGGITQSPKYLFRKEGQNVTLSCEQNLNHDAMYWYRQDPGQGLRLIYYSQIVNDFQKGDIAEGYSVSREKKESFPLTVTSAQKNPTAFYLCASSTDLRGAMNNEQFFGPGTRLTVL.

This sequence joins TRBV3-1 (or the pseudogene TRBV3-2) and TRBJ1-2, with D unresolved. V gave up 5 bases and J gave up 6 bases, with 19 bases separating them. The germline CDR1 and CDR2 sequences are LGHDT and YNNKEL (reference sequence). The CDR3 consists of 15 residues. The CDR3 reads CASSSRAYRGDGYTF. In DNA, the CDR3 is TGTGCCAGCAGCTCAAGGGCATACCGGGGAGATGGCTACACCTTC.

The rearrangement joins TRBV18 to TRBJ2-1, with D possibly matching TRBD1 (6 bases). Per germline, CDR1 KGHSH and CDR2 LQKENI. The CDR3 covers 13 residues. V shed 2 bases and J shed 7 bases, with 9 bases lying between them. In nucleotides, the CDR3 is TGTGCCAGCTCACCATCAGGGGTGAATGAGCAGTTCTTC. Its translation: CASSPSGVNEQFF.

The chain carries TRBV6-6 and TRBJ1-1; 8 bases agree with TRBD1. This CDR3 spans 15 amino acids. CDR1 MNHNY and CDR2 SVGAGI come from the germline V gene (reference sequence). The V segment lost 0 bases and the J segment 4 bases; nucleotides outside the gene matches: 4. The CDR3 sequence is CASSYSTGVSTEAFF. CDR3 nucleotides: TGTGCCAGCAGTTACTCGACAGGGGTGAGCACTGAAGCTTTCTTT.

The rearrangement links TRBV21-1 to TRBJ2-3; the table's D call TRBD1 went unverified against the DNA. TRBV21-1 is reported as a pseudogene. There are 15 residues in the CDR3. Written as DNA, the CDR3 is TGTGCCAGCAGAACAGGGGACAGGAACACAGATACGCAGTATTTT. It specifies CASRTGDRNTDTQYF.

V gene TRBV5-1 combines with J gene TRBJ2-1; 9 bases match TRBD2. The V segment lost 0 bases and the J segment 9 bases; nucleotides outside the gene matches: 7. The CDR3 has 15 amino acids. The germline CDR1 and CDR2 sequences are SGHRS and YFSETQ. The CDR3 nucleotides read TGCGCCAGCAGCTTGGTTAGCGGGAGTGGTGGTGAGCAGTTCTTC. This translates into CASSLVSGSGGEQFF.

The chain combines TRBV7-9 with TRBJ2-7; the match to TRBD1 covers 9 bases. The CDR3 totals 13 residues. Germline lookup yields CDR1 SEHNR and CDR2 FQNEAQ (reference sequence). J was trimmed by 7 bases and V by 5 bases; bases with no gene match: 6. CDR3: CASSPTGQGEQYV. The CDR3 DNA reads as TGTGCCAGCAGCCCTACCGGACAGGGGGAGCAGTACGTC.

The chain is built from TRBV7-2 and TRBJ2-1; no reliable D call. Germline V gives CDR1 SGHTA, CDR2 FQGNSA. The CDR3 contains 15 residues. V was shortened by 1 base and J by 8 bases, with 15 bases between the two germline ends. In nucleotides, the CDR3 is TGTGCCAGCAGCTTAGGGCCCGAAGAGGCCGATGAGCAGTTCTTC. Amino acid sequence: CASSLGPEEADEQFF. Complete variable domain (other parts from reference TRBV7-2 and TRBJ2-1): GAGVSQSPSNKVTEKGKDVELRCDPISGHTALYWYRQSLGQGLEFLIYFQGNSAPDKSGLPSDRFSAERTGGSVSTLTIQRTQQEDSAVYLCASSLGPEEADEQFFGPGTRLTVL.

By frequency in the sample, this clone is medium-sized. CDR3 region: CASSIQGNEQFF. CDR3 DNA: TGTGCCAGTAGTATACAGGGGAATGAGCAGTTCTTC. The chain couples TRBV19 to TRBJ2-1; D is perhaps TRBD1 (6 bases). The germline V gene encodes CDR1 LNHDA and CDR2 SQIVND (reference sequence). The ends were cut back, 2 bases at V and 7 bases at J, with 6 bases in the middle. There are 12 residues in the CDR3.

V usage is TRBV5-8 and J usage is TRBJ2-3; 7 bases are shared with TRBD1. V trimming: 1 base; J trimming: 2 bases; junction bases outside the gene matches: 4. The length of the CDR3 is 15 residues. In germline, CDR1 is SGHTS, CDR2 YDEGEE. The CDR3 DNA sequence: TGTGCCAGCAGCTTGAGGACAGGCTACACAGATACGCAGTATTTT. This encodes CASSLRTGYTDTQYF. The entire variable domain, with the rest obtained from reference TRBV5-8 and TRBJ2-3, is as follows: EAGVTQSPTHLIKTRGQQATLRCSPISGHTSVYWYQQALGLGLQFLLWYDEGEERNRGNFPPRFSGRQFPNYSSELNVNALELEDSALYLCASSLRTGYTDTQYFGPGTRLTVL.

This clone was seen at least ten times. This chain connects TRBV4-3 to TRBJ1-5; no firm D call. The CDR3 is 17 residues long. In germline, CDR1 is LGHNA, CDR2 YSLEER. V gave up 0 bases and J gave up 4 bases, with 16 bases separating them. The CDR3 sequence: CASSQDRMGGRNQPQHF. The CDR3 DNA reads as TGCGCCAGCAGCCAAGATCGGATGGGAGGTCGGAATCAGCCCCAGCATTTT.

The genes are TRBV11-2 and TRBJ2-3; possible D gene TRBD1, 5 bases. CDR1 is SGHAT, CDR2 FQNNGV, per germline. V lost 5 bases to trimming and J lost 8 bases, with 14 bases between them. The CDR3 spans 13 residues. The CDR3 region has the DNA TGTGCCAGCAGCGGGCAGGGTCTCGGTACGCAGTATTTT. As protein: CASSGQGLGTQYF.

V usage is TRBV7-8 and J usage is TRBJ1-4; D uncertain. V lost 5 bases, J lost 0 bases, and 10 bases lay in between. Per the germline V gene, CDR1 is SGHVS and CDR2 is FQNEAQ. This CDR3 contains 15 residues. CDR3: CASSLKEATNEKLFF. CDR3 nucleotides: TGTGCCAGCAGCCTGAAAGAGGCAACTAATGAAAAACTGTTTTTT.

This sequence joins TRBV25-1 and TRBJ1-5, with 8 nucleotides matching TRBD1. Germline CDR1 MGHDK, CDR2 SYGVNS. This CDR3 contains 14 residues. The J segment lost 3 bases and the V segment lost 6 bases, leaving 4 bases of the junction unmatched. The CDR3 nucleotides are TGTGCCAGCAGCTCACAGGGGGACAATCAGCCCCAGCATTTT. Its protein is CASSSQGDNQPQHF. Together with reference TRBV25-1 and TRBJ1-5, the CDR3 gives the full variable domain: EADIYQTPRYLVIGTGKKITLECSQTMGHDKMYWYQQDPGMELHLIHYSYGVNSTEKGDLSSESTVSRIRTEHFPLTLESARPSHTSQYLCASSSQGDNQPQHFGDGTRLSIL.